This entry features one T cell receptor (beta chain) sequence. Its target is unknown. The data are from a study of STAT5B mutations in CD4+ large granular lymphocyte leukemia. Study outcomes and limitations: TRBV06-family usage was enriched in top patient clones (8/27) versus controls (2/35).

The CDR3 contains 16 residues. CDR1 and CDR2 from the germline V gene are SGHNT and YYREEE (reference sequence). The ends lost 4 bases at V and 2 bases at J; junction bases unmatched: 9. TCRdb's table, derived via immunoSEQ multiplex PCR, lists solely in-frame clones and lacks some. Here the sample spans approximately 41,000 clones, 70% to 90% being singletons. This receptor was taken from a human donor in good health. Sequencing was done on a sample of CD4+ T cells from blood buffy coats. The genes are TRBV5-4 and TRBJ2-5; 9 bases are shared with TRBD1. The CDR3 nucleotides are TGTGCCAGCAGCGGAGCCGGGACAGGGAAACAAGAGACCCAGTACTTC. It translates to CASSGAGTGKQETQYF.